This TCR beta chain was sequenced for a study of CD8+ T cells in alopecia areata. Study at large: Oral tofacitinib, 5 to 10 mg twice daily, was given in an open-label trial.

General study results and limits: Affected scalp, especially in alopecia totalis/universalis, had a higher clonality than normal scalp did. Alphabeta T cells residing in normal skin are also sequenced in scalp samples.

Sequencing used cDNA as its template, made by extracting RNA and reverse transcribing it. Produced via immunoSEQ multiplex PCR; TCRdb's table is partial and in-frame only. Here the sample spans 200,000 to 250,000 clones, around three fifths being singletons. Germline assignment: CDR1 SGHNT and CDR2 YYREEE (reference sequence). This CDR3 has 15 amino acids. V dropped 3 bases and J dropped 1 base, with 13 bases sitting between them. A remark on this clone: The target antigen is unknown.

This chain joins TRBV5-4 and TRBJ2-5; possible D gene TRBD1, 6 bases. This TCR derives from a human donor with alopecia areata. Specimen: CD4+ T cells sorted from blood, collected at week 0. CDR3 in amino acids: CASSWGLTAQETQYF. CDR3 DNA: TGTGCCAGCAGCTGGGGGCTGACAGCCCAAGAGACCCAGTACTTC.